This is a list of T cell receptor beta chains from one sample in a study of blood T cell repertoires in COVID-19. Libraries were prepared by immunoSEQ multiplex PCR; TCRdb keeps only in-frame clonotypes and omits some of them. The data contain about 490,000 clones, roughly 88% of them singletons. Sequencing input: peripheral blood. Source of these receptors: a human donor in a cohort sampled during active COVID-19. CDR3s include the opening cysteine and the closing phenylalanine or tryptophan. D genes are given only for firm matches. Expanded clones are given a class, and other clones once, few, many or no size at all.

size,D,J,V,CDR3,DNA
NA,TRBD2,TRBJ2-1,TRBV28,CASSSQLAYSYNEQFF,TGTGCCAGCAGCTCCCAACTAGCGTACTCCTACAATGAGCAGTTCTTC
few,TRBD1,TRBJ2-2,TRBV4-3,CASSQGPGTGGTGELFF,TGCGCCAGCAGCCAAGGACCTGGGACAGGGGGGACCGGGGAGCTGTTTTTT
NA,NA,TRBJ1-5,TRBV6-1,CASSEGGPGQPQHF,TGTGCCAGCAGTGAAGGGGGGCCCGGTCAGCCCCAGCATTTT
NA,TRBD1,TRBJ2-3,TRBV2,CASSAPGQGRTDTQYF,TGTGCCAGCAGTGCCCCGGGACAGGGCAGAACAGATACGCAGTATTTT
NA,TRBD2,TRBJ2-3,TRBV30,CAWGLGVTQYF,TGTGCCTGGGGACTAGGGGTTACGCAGTATTTT
NA,NA,TRBJ2-5,TRBV5-1,CASSLSGVLQETQYF,TGCGCCAGCAGCTTATCGGGGGTCCTACAAGAGACCCAGTACTTC
NA,NA,TRBJ1-2,TRBV19,CASTLLAGPYGYTF,TGTGCCAGTACGCTTCTCGCGGGGCCCTATGGCTACACCTTC
NA,NA,TRBJ2-3,TRBV4-3,CASSQRALGTDTQYF,TGCGCCAGCAGCCAGAGGGCTTTAGGCACAGATACGCAGTATTTT
NA,TRBD2,TRBJ2-1,TRBV7-8,CASSRGLAGDNEQFF,TGTGCCAGCAGCCGAGGGCTAGCGGGGGACAATGAGCAGTTCTTC
NA,NA,TRBJ1-6,TRBV3-1/TRBV3-2,CASSFTDRDNSPLHF,TGTGCCAGCAGCTTCACGGACAGAGATAATTCACCCCTCCACTTT
NA,NA,TRBJ2-7,TRBV7-2,CASSYSALSSQPREQYF,TGTGCCAGCAGTTACTCGGCCCTCTCGAGTCAACCGAGGGAGCAGTACTTC
NA,TRBD1,TRBJ2-1,TRBV19,CASTRDSFFSYNEQFF,TGTGCCAGTACCCGGGACAGCTTTTTCTCCTACAATGAGCAGTTCTTC
once,NA,TRBJ1-1,TRBV5-6,CASSLGPLEAFF,TGTGCCAGCAGCTTGGGTCCTCTTGAAGCTTTCTTT
NA,TRBD2,TRBJ2-1,TRBV19,CASSIFSGASGSFSYNEQFF,TGTGCCAGTAGTATCTTTTCTGGGGCTAGCGGTTCCTTTTCCTACAATGAGCAGTTCTTC
NA,NA,TRBJ2-1,TRBV19,CASSTYSGTTLGDEQFF,TGTGCCAGTAGTACATACTCCGGGACAACCCTAGGGGATGAGCAGTTCTTC
NA,NA,TRBJ1-1,TRBV5-5,CASQQAVVNTEAFF,TGTGCCAGCCAGCAGGCTGTAGTGAACACTGAAGCTTTCTTT
NA,NA,TRBJ2-1,TRBV2,CASRRDGSRYNEQFF,TGTGCCAGCAGACGGGACGGGAGCCGCTACAATGAGCAGTTCTTC
NA,NA,TRBJ2-3,TRBV21-1,CASSCWGVTDTQYF,TGTGCCAGCAGCTGCTGGGGGGTCACAGATACGCAGTATTTT
NA,TRBD1,TRBJ2-7,TRBV20-1,CSASRTGPAVGEQYF,TGCAGTGCTAGTCGGACAGGGCCAGCGGTGGGAGAGCAGTACTTC
few,TRBD2,TRBJ2-7,TRBV6-5,CASYSWGGTYEQYF,TGTGCCAGCTACTCATGGGGGGGAACCTACGAGCAGTACTTC
NA,TRBD2,TRBJ2-1,TRBV5-1,CASSLGTSGYNEQFF,TGCGCCAGCAGCTTGGGCACTAGCGGGTACAATGAGCAGTTCTTC
NA,NA,TRBJ2-2,TRBV5-5,CASSLQAGELFF,TGTGCCAGCAGCCTTCAGGCCGGGGAGCTGTTTTTT
NA,NA,TRBJ1-5,TRBV19,CASSILRGKSNQPQHF,TGTGCCAGTAGTATTTTGCGGGGAAAGAGCAATCAGCCCCAGCATTTT
NA,NA,TRBJ1-5,TRBV18,CASSPPREPQHF,TGTGCCAGCTCACCACCACGGGAGCCCCAGCATTTT
NA,NA,TRBJ2-5,TRBV3-1/TRBV3-2,CASSQELAMETQYF,TGTGCCAGCAGCCAAGAACTAGCTATGGAGACCCAGTACTTC
NA,NA,TRBJ2-3,TRBV9,CASSLRLSGRSPDTQYF,TGTGCCAGCAGCTTACGTCTGTCGGGGAGATCACCAGATACGCAGTATTTT
NA,TRBD2,TRBJ2-1,TRBV7-2,CASSLALAGATGKEQFF,TGTGCCAGCAGCTTAGCACTAGCGGGAGCAACAGGAAAAGAGCAGTTCTTC
NA,NA,TRBJ1-4,TRBV29-1,CSVTIGGNEKLFF,TGCAGCGTTACGATAGGGGGTAATGAAAAACTGTTTTTT
NA,TRBD2,TRBJ2-3,TRBV18,CATGTSGADTQYF,TGTGCCACCGGGACTAGCGGAGCAGATACGCAGTATTTT
NA,NA,TRBJ2-7,TRBV27,CASNSRTRKGLYEQYF,TGTGCCAGCAATTCCCGGACGAGAAAGGGGCTCTACGAGCAGTACTTC
NA,TRBD1,TRBJ2-5,TRBV15,CATSRGDRGQIETQYF,TGTGCCACCAGCAGAGGGGACAGGGGGCAAATCGAGACCCAGTACTTC
NA,TRBD1,TRBJ2-7,TRBV7-2,CASSQGVGGEQYF,TGTGCCAGCAGCCAGGGGGTAGGCGGCGAGCAGTACTTC
NA,TRBD2,TRBJ2-2,TRBV5-6,CASSLGTSGTRTGELFF,TGTGCCAGCAGCTTAGGGACTAGCGGGACGAGGACCGGGGAGCTGTTTTTT
NA,NA,TRBJ1-4,TRBV28,CASRRSGAGEKLFF,TGTGCCAGCAGACGGTCAGGGGCTGGTGAAAAACTGTTTTTT
NA,NA,TRBJ1-2,TRBV29-1,CSVYGQGGLWGYTF,TGCAGCGTTTATGGGCAGGGAGGGCTCTGGGGCTACACCTTC
once,TRBD1,TRBJ1-1,TRBV19,CASSPRRTGADTEAFF,TGTGCCAGTAGTCCTCGGAGGACAGGGGCGGACACTGAAGCTTTCTTT
NA,NA,TRBJ1-2,TRBV28,CASSLIERGYGYTF,TGTGCCAGCAGTTTAATTGAACGGGGCTATGGCTACACCTTC
NA,NA,TRBJ1-2,TRBV6-5,CASREPGTPYGYTF,TGTGCCAGCAGGGAGCCCGGGACACCGTATGGCTACACCTTC
NA,TRBD1,TRBJ2-5,TRBV6-5,CASSHSGTAQETQYF,TGTGCCAGCAGTCACTCTGGGACAGCCCAAGAGACCCAGTACTTC
once,NA,TRBJ2-1,TRBV28,CASSPDYGPNEQFF,TGTGCCAGCAGTCCGGACTATGGCCCCAATGAGCAGTTCTTC
NA,TRBD2,TRBJ2-5,TRBV7-9,CASSRLAGGWETQYF,TGTGCCAGCAGTCGACTAGCGGGAGGGTGGGAGACCCAGTACTTC
NA,NA,TRBJ1-2,TRBV15,CATSGGNYGYTF,TGTGCCACCAGCGGCGGAAACTATGGCTACACCTTC
NA,TRBD1,TRBJ2-2,TRBV24-1,CATSDGGTGNTGELFF,TGTGCCACCAGTGATGGAGGGACAGGGAACACCGGGGAGCTGTTTTTT
NA,NA,TRBJ2-3,TRBV19,CASSQLRVTDTQYF,TGTGCCAGTAGCCAACTCAGGGTCACAGATACGCAGTATTTT
NA,NA,TRBJ2-2,TRBV5-1,CASSFSSHTGELFF,TGCGCCAGCAGCTTTAGTAGCCACACCGGGGAGCTGTTTTTT
NA,NA,TRBJ2-3,TRBV4-2,CASSQGLGGTERDTQYF,TGTGCCAGCAGCCAAGGACTTGGGGGGACAGAAAGAGATACGCAGTATTTT
once,TRBD1,TRBJ2-1,TRBV7-2,CASSLNTGGYNEQFF,TGTGCCAGCAGCTTAAATACAGGGGGCTACAATGAGCAGTTCTTC
once,NA,TRBJ2-5,TRBV18,CASSPLGQLQETQYF,TGTGCCAGCTCACCACTTGGACAGCTCCAAGAGACCCAGTACTTC
NA,NA,TRBJ2-7,TRBV6-5,CASSPARSGSYEQYF,TGTGCCAGCAGTCCTGCACGAAGCGGTAGCTACGAGCAGTACTTC
NA,NA,TRBJ2-7,TRBV5-5,CASSFLSSSYEQYF,TGTGCCAGCAGCTTTCTATCAAGCTCCTACGAGCAGTACTTC
NA,TRBD1,TRBJ1-5,TRBV6-4,CASSEPRGCNSNQPQHF,TGTGCCAGCAGTGAACCCAGGGGGTGCAATAGCAATCAGCCCCAGCATTTT
NA,TRBD1,TRBJ2-7,TRBV4-3,CASSQDLVGTGVSYEQYF,TGCGCCAGCAGCCAAGATTTGGTCGGGACAGGCGTATCCTACGAGCAGTACTTC
NA,TRBD2,TRBJ2-1,TRBV5-1,CASSSASGRTNEQFF,TGCGCCAGCAGCAGCGCTAGCGGGAGGACGAATGAGCAGTTCTTC
NA,NA,TRBJ1-1,TRBV3-1/TRBV3-2,CASSQAQTGNTEAFF,TGTGCCAGCAGCCAAGCCCAGACAGGGAACACTGAAGCTTTCTTT
NA,NA,TRBJ2-7,TRBV7-9,CASSFLSTGTEQYF,TGTGCCAGCAGCTTCCTTTCAACAGGGACCGAGCAGTACTTC